One and the same sample provided the 5 T cell receptor beta chains below, sequenced in a study of vaccination and CD4 T cells after COVID-19 (dated by TCRdb to between 2021 and 2022). Preparation of the library involved PCR. This sample was sequenced with an Illumina iSeq 100. TCR sequencing of DNA from cultured CD4+ T cells used the Oncomine TCR Beta short-read assay at the Johns Hopkins FTIC core. TCRdb applied fastp at Q25 and MiXCR to the public reads, then kept only in-frame beta chains. Records with the same CDR3 protein are collapsed into one entry carrying the most frequent genes and DNA. This sample lists fewer than 20,000 distinct CDR3 sequences; 73% were detected once. The ten largest clones capture around 9.9% of the sample. The treatment or condition tag for this specimen amounts to: roughly 10-day PBMC culture with coronavirus spike peptide pools or control peptides (ViraFEST assay).

No antigen has been identified for these receptors. Source material: CD4+ T cells from blood, cultured in vitro. The receptors come from a human donor who had recovered from COVID-19.

The J gene is TRBJ2-5, the V gene TRBV4-1, with a tentative D call TRBD2 (6 bases). CDR3 length equals 17 residues. V dropped 1 base and J dropped 5 bases, with 20 bases sitting between them. The V gene's germline CDR1 is MGHRA and CDR2 YSYEKL. For the CDR3, the DNA is TGCGCCAGCAGCCAAGTCCCCGAGAGCGGGTTCTTTGAGACCCAGTACTTC. It is translated as CASSQVPESGFFETQYF.

The V gene is TRBV20-1, the J gene TRBJ1-5; 7 bases map to TRBD1. With V trimmed by 0 bases and J by 1 base, 9 bases remained unmatched. CDR3 size: 17 residues. CDR1 is DFQATT, CDR2 SNEGSKA, per germline (reference sequence). The CDR3 DNA sequence: TGCAGTGCTAGAGAGAAGCCAGGGGGTTCAAGCAATCAGCCCCAGCATTTT. Protein: CSAREKPGGSSNQPQHF.

The chain links TRBV2 to TRBJ2-1; D is perhaps TRBD1 (5 bases). V was shortened by 6 bases and J by 9 bases, with 9 bases between the two germline ends. The CDR3 length is 11 residues. In germline, CDR1 is SNHLY, CDR2 FYNNEI. CDR3 DNA sequence: TGTGCCAGCAGCCCCCAGGGTGAGCAGTTCTTC. Encoded protein: CASSPQGEQFF.

This rearrangement joins TRBV19 to TRBJ1-2; tentatively, D is TRBD1 (6 bases). V was cut by 10 bases and J by 4 bases, with 25 bases left in between. Germline CDR1 is LNHDA and CDR2 is SQIVND (reference sequence). CDR3 length: 16 amino acids. The CDR3 region has the DNA TGTGCCACCTTTCCCCCGCCAGGGGCCGGCGGCTATGGCTACACCTTC. Translation: CATFPPPGAGGYGYTF.

The V and J genes are TRBV20-1 and TRBJ2-2, with D tentatively TRBD1 or TRBD2 (5 bases each). Per the germline V gene, CDR1 is DFQATT and CDR2 is SNEGSKA (reference sequence). The CDR3 has 13 amino acids. Trimming pared 7 bases from V and 8 bases from J, leaving 17 bases between. The CDR3 here is CSVRPRDAGELFF. The CDR3 region has the DNA TGCAGTGTTCGACCCAGGGACGCTGGGGAGCTGTTTTTT.